What follows are 12 T cell receptor beta chains derived from one specimen sequenced in a study of OX40 agonist ivuxolimab in advanced cancers. Method: immunoSEQ multiplex PCR; TCRdb's copy keeps in-frame clones and lacks some. The repertoire includes tens of thousands of clones, around 87% of them detected once, and 0.32% sits in the top ten. The material sequenced was CD4+ or CD8+ T cells sorted from blood, taken in a trial of the OX40 agonist ivuxolimab. The source of these receptors is an adult with an advanced solid tumor such as melanoma, head and neck, liver or kidney cancer.

This clone was counted once. The chain is built from TRBV6-5 and TRBJ1-2, with 9 bases aligning to TRBD1. The CDR3 contains 12 residues. The germline gives CDR1 MNHEY, CDR2 SVGAGI. J was trimmed by 8 bases and V by 8 bases; bases with no gene match: 6. As DNA, the CDR3 is TGTGCCAGCCGGACAGGGGTCGACGGCTACACCTTC. Encoded protein: CASRTGVDGYTF.

This CDR3 is CATRETYMSEAFF. The CDR3 DNA reads TGTGCCACCCGGGAGACATACATGTCTGAAGCTTTCTTT. This chain joins TRBV10-3 and TRBJ1-1; D not resolved. The CDR3 has 13 amino acids. Germline lookup yields CDR1 ENHRY and CDR2 SYGVKD. Between the trimmed V and J ends, which lost 10 bases and 6 bases, there was a span of 18 bases.

This chain links TRBV27 with TRBJ2-2; D is perhaps TRBD1 or TRBD2 (5 bases each). Trimming took off 7 bases at V and 7 bases at J, with 16 bases between the two ends. CDR3 length: 14 residues. Germline CDR1 is MNHEY and CDR2 is SMNVEV (reference sequence). The CDR3 bases are TGTGCCAGCACGCAGGGATTTGGAGGCGGGGAGCTGTTTTTT. Its protein is CASTQGFGGGELFF.

The genes are TRBV19 and TRBJ2-3, with TRBD1 matching over 8 bases. Germline-derived CDR1 and CDR2 are LNHDA and SQIVND (reference sequence). V dropped 7 bases and J dropped 1; count of bases not matched to a gene: 1. CDR3 length: 13 amino acids. The CDR3 spells CASKTGGTDTQYF. The CDR3, as DNA: TGTGCCAGTAAGACAGGGGGCACAGATACGCAGTATTTT.

The rearrangement links TRBV7-8 to TRBJ1-6; 7 positions match TRBD1. Germline loops: CDR1 SGHVS, CDR2 FQNEAQ. This CDR3 is 15 amino acids long. The J segment lost 5 bases and the V segment lost 5 bases, leaving 6 bases of the junction unmatched. The DNA of the CDR3 is TGTGCCAGCAGCAACCGGGACAGCCATAATTCACCCCTCCACTTT. Encoded protein: CASSNRDSHNSPLHF.

The chain combines TRBV30 with TRBJ2-7, with 10 bases matching TRBD2. J lost 5 bases, V lost 3 bases, and 13 bases had no gene match. This CDR3 is 16 amino acids long. CDR1 is GTSNPN and CDR2 is SVGIG in the germline V gene (reference sequence). CDR3 loop: CAWRRLAGAAYDEQYF. The CDR3 nucleotides read TGTGCCTGGAGAAGGCTAGCGGGAGCCGCCTACGACGAGCAGTACTTC. Filled out from reference TRBV30 and TRBJ2-7, the complete variable domain reads SQTIHQWPATLVQPVGSPLSLECTVEGTSNPNLYWYRQAAGRGLQLLFYSVGIGQISSEVPQNLSASRPQDRQFILSSKKLLLSDSGFYLCAWRRLAGAAYDEQYFGPGTRLTVT.

The V gene is TRBV28, the J gene TRBJ1-1; no firm D call. Germline V gene lookup returns CDR1 MDHEN and CDR2 SYDVKM. Trimming stripped 1 base from V and 5 bases from J, with 14 bases between. The CDR3 covers 15 residues. CDR3 in amino acids: CASSLSDMSQTEAFF. CDR3 bases: TGTGCCAGCAGTTTATCCGACATGTCTCAGACTGAAGCTTTCTTT.

V and J are TRBV27 and TRBJ1-2; 9 nucleotides agree with TRBD1. This CDR3 comprises 14 residues. Germline CDR1 and CDR2: MNHEY and SMNVEV (reference sequence). The junction had 10 bases not matched to a gene; V was cut back by 6 bases and J by 8 bases. The CDR3 coding sequence is TGTGCCAGCAGGAATCCCGGGACAGGGATAGGCTACACCTTC. It codes for CASRNPGTGIGYTF.

This chain links TRBV5-5 with TRBJ1-6, with D tentatively TRBD1 (6 bases). The V and J ends lost 0 bases and 2 bases respectively, with 9 bases between them. Per germline, CDR1 SGHKS and CDR2 YYEKEE (reference sequence). The CDR3 loop spans 16 amino acids. CDR3: CASSLGQGTYNSPLHF. The CDR3 DNA is TGTGCCAGCAGCTTGGGGCAGGGGACCTATAATTCACCCCTCCACTTT.

This chain uses TRBV7-2 with TRBJ2-1; 13 bases align to TRBD2. Trimming took 5 bases from V and 13 from J; bases not matched to a gene: 2. Per the germline V gene, CDR1 is SGHTA and CDR2 is FQGNSA. The CDR3 runs to 12 residues. The CDR3 nucleotides are TGTGCCAGCAGCCTGGGACTAGCGGGACAGTTCTTC. Its protein is CASSLGLAGQFF.

The chain has TRBV6-6 and TRBJ2-7, with D perhaps being TRBD1 or TRBD2 (5 bases each). Looked up from germline, CDR1 is MNHNY and CDR2 is SVGAGI (reference sequence). V shed 6 bases and J shed 3 bases, with 12 bases lying between them. The CDR3 contains 13 residues. In DNA, the CDR3 is TGTGCCAGCAGCCGGGGCCCTATCTACGAGCAGTACTTC. This encodes CASSRGPIYEQYF.

The chain employs TRBV29-1 and TRBJ1-2, with TRBD1 identical over 10 bases. The V gene end was trimmed by 4 bases and the J gene end by 9 bases; junction bases not matched to a gene: 14. CDR1 and CDR2 (germline): SQVTM, ANQGSEA. This CDR3 is 15 amino acids long. The CDR3 DNA follows: TGCAGCGTTGGGGTACCGGACAGGGGGGGTGTTAGCTACACCTTC. It specifies CSVGVPDRGGVSYTF. Drawing the rest from reference TRBV29-1 and TRBJ1-2, the complete variable domain is SAVISQKPSRDICQRGTSLTIQCQVDSQVTMMFWYRQQPGQSLTLIATANQGSEATYESGFVIDKFPISRPNLTFSTLTVSNMSPEDSSIYLCSVGVPDRGGVSYTFGSGTRLTVV.